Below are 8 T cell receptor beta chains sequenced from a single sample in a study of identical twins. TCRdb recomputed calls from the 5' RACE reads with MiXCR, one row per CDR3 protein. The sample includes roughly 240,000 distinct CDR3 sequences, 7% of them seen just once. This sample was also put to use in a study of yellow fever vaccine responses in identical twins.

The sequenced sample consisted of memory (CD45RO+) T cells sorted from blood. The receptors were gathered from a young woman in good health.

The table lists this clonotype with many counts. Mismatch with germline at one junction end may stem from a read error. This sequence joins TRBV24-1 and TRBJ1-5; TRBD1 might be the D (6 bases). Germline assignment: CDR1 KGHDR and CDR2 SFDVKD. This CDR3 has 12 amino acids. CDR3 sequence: CATSRDNHPQHF. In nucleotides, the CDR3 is TGTGCCACCAGTAGGGACAATCATCCCCAGCATTTT.

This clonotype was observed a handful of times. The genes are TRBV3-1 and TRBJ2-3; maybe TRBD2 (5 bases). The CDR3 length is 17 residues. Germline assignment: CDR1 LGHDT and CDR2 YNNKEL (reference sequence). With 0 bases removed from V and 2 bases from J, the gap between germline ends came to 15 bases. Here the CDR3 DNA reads TGTGCCAGCAGCCAAGAAACGGGGTTGGGCCACACAGATACGCAGTATTTT. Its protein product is CASSQETGLGHTDTQYF.

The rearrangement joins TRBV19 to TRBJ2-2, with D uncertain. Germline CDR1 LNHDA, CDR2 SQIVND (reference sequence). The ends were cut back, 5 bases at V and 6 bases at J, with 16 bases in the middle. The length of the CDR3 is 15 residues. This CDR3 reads CASSPPRPKAGELFF. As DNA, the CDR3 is TGTGCCAGTAGTCCCCCGAGACCGAAAGCCGGGGAGCTGTTTTTT.

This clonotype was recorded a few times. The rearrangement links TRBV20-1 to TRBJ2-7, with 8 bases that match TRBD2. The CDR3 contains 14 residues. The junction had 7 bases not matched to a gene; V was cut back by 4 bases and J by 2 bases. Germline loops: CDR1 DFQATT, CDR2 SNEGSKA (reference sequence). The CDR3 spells CSATDPGGPYEQYF. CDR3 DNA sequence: TGCAGTGCTACCGATCCGGGAGGGCCCTACGAGCAGTACTTC.

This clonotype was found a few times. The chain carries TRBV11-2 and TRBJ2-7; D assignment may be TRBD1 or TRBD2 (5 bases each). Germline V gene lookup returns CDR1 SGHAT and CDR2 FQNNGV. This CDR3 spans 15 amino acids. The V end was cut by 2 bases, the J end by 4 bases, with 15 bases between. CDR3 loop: CASSLRLAREYEQYF. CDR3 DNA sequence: TGTGCCAGCAGCTTAAGATTGGCCAGGGAGTACGAGCAGTACTTC. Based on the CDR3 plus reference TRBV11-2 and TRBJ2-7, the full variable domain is EAGVAQSPRYKIIEKRQSVAFWCNPISGHATLYWYQQILGQGPKLLIQFQNNGVVDDSQLPKDRFSAERLKGVDSTLKIQPAKLEDSAVYLCASSLRLAREYEQYFGPGTRLTVT.

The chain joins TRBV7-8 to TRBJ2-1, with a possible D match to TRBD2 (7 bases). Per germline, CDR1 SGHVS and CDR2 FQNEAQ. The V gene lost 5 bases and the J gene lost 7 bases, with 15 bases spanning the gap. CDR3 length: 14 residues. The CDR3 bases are TGTGCCAGCAGCCTAGGGGGGGAGGGGAATGAGCAGTTCTTC. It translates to CASSLGGEGNEQFF.

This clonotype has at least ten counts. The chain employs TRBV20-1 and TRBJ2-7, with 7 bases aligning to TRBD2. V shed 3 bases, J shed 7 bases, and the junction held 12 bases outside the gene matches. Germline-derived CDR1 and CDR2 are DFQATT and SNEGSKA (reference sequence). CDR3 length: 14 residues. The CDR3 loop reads CSARYAGVTGEQYF. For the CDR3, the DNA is TGCAGTGCTAGGTACGCGGGAGTTACCGGGGAGCAGTACTTC.

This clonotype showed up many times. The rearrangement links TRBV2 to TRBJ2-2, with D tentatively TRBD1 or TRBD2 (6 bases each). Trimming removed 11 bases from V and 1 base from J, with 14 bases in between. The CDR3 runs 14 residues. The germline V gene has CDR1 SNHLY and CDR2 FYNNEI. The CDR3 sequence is CACEGGRNTGELFF. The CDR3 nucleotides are TGTGCCTGCGAAGGGGGGCGGAACACCGGGGAGCTGTTTTTT.